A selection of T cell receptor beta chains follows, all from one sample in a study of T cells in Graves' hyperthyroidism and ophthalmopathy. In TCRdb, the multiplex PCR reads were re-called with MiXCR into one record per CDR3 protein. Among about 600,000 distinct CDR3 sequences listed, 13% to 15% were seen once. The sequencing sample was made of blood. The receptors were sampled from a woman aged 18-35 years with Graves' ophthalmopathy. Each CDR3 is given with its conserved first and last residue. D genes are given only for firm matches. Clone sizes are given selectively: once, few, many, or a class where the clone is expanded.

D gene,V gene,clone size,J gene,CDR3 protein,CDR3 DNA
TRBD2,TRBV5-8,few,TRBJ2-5,CASSTLAGEETQYF,TGTGCCAGCAGCACACTAGCGGGAGAGGAGACCCAGTACTTC
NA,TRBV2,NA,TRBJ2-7,CASSFWGGQLYEQYF,TGTGCCAGCAGTTTTTGGGGGGGACAGCTCTACGAGCAGTACTTC
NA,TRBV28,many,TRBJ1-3,CASSLGLISGNTIYF,TGTGCCAGCAGTTTGGGACTGATCTCTGGAAACACCATATATTTT
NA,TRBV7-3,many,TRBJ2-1,CASSQPAGLYNEQFF,TGTGCCAGCAGCCAGCCGGCGGGTCTGTACAATGAGCAGTTCTTC
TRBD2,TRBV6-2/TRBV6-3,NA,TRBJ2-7,CASSYSGTSGRADEQYF,TGTGCCAGCAGTTACTCCGGGACTAGCGGGAGGGCCGACGAGCAGTACTTC
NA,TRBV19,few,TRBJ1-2,CASNPLSHMGGYTF,TGTGCCAGTAACCCCTTGTCGCACATGGGGGGCTACACCTTC
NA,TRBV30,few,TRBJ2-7,CAWSTEISYEQYF,TGTGCCTGGAGTACCGAAATCTCCTACGAGCAGTACTTC
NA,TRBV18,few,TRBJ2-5,CASSPRGQGAGETQYF,TGTGCCAGCTCACCGCGGGGGCAGGGGGCAGGAGAGACCCAGTACTTC
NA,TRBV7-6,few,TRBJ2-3,CASSAAFAGDTQYF,TGTGCCAGCAGCGCTGCCTTTGCGGGGGATACGCAGTATTTT
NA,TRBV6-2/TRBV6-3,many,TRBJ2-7,CASSFDGYYEQYF,TGTGCCAGCAGTTTTGACGGGTACTACGAGCAGTACTTC
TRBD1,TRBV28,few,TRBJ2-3,CASSSVGQKAATDTQYF,TGTGCCAGCAGTTCGGTGGGACAGAAGGCAGCCACGGATACGCAGTATTTT
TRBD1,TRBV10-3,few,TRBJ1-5,CAISEGTGNQPQHF,TGTGCCATCAGTGAGGGGACAGGCAATCAGCCCCAGCATTTT
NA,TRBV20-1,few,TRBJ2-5,CSANGRYPSSETQYF,TGCAGTGCTAACGGCCGTTACCCATCCAGCGAGACCCAGTACTTC
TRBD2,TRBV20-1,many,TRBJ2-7,CSAWSPGTSYEQYF,TGCAGTGCTTGGAGTCCCGGGACTAGCTACGAGCAGTACTTC
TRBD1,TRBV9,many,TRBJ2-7,CASSLGQGSGYEQYF,TGTGCCAGCAGCCTGGGACAGGGGAGTGGCTACGAGCAGTACTTC